The text below deals with one TCR beta chain. This entry is derived from a study of blood T cell repertoires in COVID-19. As for the study in general: Both acute and convalescent COVID-19 samples were obtained from the United States, Italy and Spain. T cells, B-cell-depleted T cells, or PBMCs supplied cDNA or gDNA.

Authors' processing steps: Amplification from reference gene primers served as the basis for estimated nucleated cell counts. The protocol was immunoSEQ multiplex PCR, while the TCRdb copy is restricted to in-frame clones and leaves out a portion. The V and J calls and clone size are taken from that table; D and trimming were inferred from the DNA. The table shows about 36,000 clones, with around 90% occurring only once. The sequenced material came from peripheral blood. The clonotype was recovered from a man aged 55-75 years with active or convalescent COVID-19.

The CDR3 sequence is CASSQVAGGTYLRYGYTF. For the CDR3, the DNA is TGCGCCAGCAGCCAAGTTGCAGGGGGCACCTACCTCAGGTATGGCTACACCTTC. The V gene is TRBV4-1, the J gene TRBJ1-2; 8 bases match TRBD1. The V segment lost 1 base and the J segment 5 bases; nucleotides outside the gene matches: 15. The V gene's germline CDR1 is MGHRA and CDR2 YSYEKL. This CDR3 region has 18 residues.